The 13 T cell receptor beta chains below were found in one sample sequenced in a study of post-analysis software for immune sequencing data. Study-level results: Roughly five TRBV segments, including TRBV5-6, TRBV5-1 and TRBV20-1, were more frequent in patients than controls.

TCR beta cDNA libraries included unique molecular identifiers. In TCRdb, the PCR reads were re-called with MiXCR into one record per CDR3 protein. The sample lists 350,000 to 500,000 distinct CDR3 sequences, less than 40% occurring once. These TCRs are of unknown antigen specificity. The sample consisted of blood. These receptors all stem from a girl aged 2-10 years with multiple sclerosis.

The sample holds one count of this clonotype. The rearrangement joins TRBV3-1 to TRBJ1-2; D gene unclear. V was pared by 0 bases and J by 2 bases, with 4 bases between. The CDR3 has 13 amino acids. Germline V gene lookup returns CDR1 LGHDT and CDR2 YNNKEL (reference sequence). The CDR3 nucleotides are TGTGCCAGCAGCCAAGATACCAACTATGGCTACACCTTC. Protein sequence: CASSQDTNYGYTF.

There are a few counts of this clonotype. This sequence joins TRBV6-1 and TRBJ1-5; D might be TRBD1 (5 bases). From germline, CDR1 is MNHNS and CDR2 SASEGT. The CDR3 covers 11 residues. V lost 8 bases to trimming and J lost 4 bases, with 6 bases between them. The CDR3 nucleotides are TGTGCCAGCCAGGGAAATCAGCCCCAGCATTTT. The encoded protein is CASQGNQPQHF.

This clonotype was observed a few times. The chain employs TRBV6-5 and TRBJ1-6; possible D gene TRBD1, 6 bases. Trimming removed 8 bases from V and 10 bases from J, with 12 bases in between. This CDR3 region has 12 residues. CDR1 MNHEY and CDR2 SVGAGI come from the germline V gene. CDR3 sequence: CASGVGASPLHF. The CDR3 DNA reads as TGTGCCAGCGGAGTGGGGGCCTCACCCCTCCACTTT.

In its sample, this clonotype was seen a few times. The chain joins TRBV20-1 to TRBJ2-3; D remains ambiguous. Germline V gene data show CDR1 as DFQATT and CDR2 as SNEGSKA (reference sequence). This CDR3 contains 16 residues. Trimming pared 5 bases from V and 2 bases from J, leaving 20 bases between. In nucleotides, the CDR3 is TGCAGTGCTTCTCAGGCGGCAGCACCAGACACAGATACGCAGTATTTT. Translated, it gives CSASQAAAPDTDTQYF.

The genes are TRBV20-1 and TRBJ2-3; D unclear. V was pared by 3 bases and J by 0 bases, with 13 bases between. This CDR3 is built from 15 residues. Per germline, CDR1 DFQATT and CDR2 SNEGSKA (reference sequence). The CDR3, as DNA: TGCAGTGCTAGCGGAAGCCCCTCTAGCACAGATACGCAGTATTTT. Residues: CSASGSPSSTDTQYF.

The CDR3 sequence: CASSLARGLGQPQHF. Here the CDR3 DNA reads TGTGCCAGCAGCTTAGCCAGGGGGCTCGGTCAGCCCCAGCATTTT. The V gene is TRBV7-2, the J gene TRBJ1-5, with 8 positions matching TRBD1. V gave up 0 bases and J gave up 6 bases; unmatched junction bases: 4. The CDR3 length is 15 residues. CDR1 is SGHTA and CDR2 is FQGNSA in the germline V gene.

Comments on this clonotype: Relative to the germline gene, one junction end is altered; a read error may explain this. The chain has TRBV20-1 and TRBJ2-1, with TRBD2 matching 14 bases. Looked up from germline, CDR1 is DFQATT and CDR2 is SNEGSKA (reference sequence). The CDR3 contains 13 residues. The CDR3 loop is CSVRGTSGGEQFF. CDR3 DNA: TGCAGTGTTAGAGGGACTAGCGGGGGTGAACAGTTCTTC.

This clonotype was picked up many times. The chain couples TRBV29-1 to TRBJ2-7; D is unclear. V shed 4 bases and J shed 2 bases, with 15 bases lying between them. Germline V gene lookup returns CDR1 SQVTM and CDR2 ANQGSEA. This CDR3 contains 14 residues. The CDR3 sequence is CSVGVLAAPYEQYF. CDR3 sequence (DNA): TGCAGCGTTGGGGTTTTGGCAGCTCCCTACGAGCAGTACTTC.

This chain links TRBV7-2 with TRBJ2-5; TRBD2 matches at 7 bases. The CDR3 consists of 14 residues. Germline V gene data show CDR1 as SGHTA and CDR2 as FQGNSA. V gave up 0 bases and J gave up 6 bases; unmatched junction bases: 4. CDR3 sequence (DNA): TGTGCCAGCAGCTTAGCGGGAGGGACCAAGACCCAGTACTTC. Translation gives CASSLAGGTKTQYF.

Only a few counts were recorded for this clonotype. This chain uses TRBV29-1 with TRBJ2-5, with TRBD1 as a possible D gene (5 bases). CDR1 is SQVTM and CDR2 is ANQGSEA in the germline V gene. This CDR3 has 13 amino acids. Between the trimmed V and J ends, which lost 1 base and 5 bases, there was a span of 11 bases. The CDR3 DNA follows: TGCAGCGTTGAAGCTGGGGCTGGTGAGACCCAGTACTTC. It encodes CSVEAGAGETQYF.

The rearrangement uses TRBV5-6 and TRBJ2-5; TRBD1 matches at 10 bases. The tail of the sequence fits TRBJ2-7 better, so the J call may be wrong. CDR3 length: 15 residues. The germline V gene encodes CDR1 SGHDT and CDR2 YYEEEE. This chain's CDR3 is CASSFTGTGVDEQYF. The CDR3, as DNA: TGTGCCAGCAGCTTCACCGGGACAGGGGTCGACGAGCAGTACTTC.

The chain links TRBV28 to TRBJ1-4; D remains unclear. Per the germline V gene, CDR1 is MDHEN and CDR2 is SYDVKM. The CDR3 loop spans 13 amino acids. Deletions cut 6 bases from V and 8 bases from J, with 13 bases between. CDR3 protein: CASSPPQVEKLFF. CDR3 sequence (DNA): TGTGCCAGCAGCCCCCCCCAGGTGGAAAAACTGTTTTTT.

This clonotype was found once. The V call is TRBV27, the J call TRBJ2-6, with D unresolved. Trimming removed 6 bases at V and 4 bases at J, with 13 bases between. The germline V gene has CDR1 MNHEY and CDR2 SMNVEV (reference sequence). This CDR3 contains 15 residues. The chain's CDR3 is CASSPLPAGANVLTF. As DNA, the CDR3 is TGTGCCAGCAGCCCACTTCCGGCGGGGGCCAACGTCCTGACTTTC.